This TCR beta chain derives from a study of CD8 T cells in ankylosing spondylitis. Notes on the study in general: Clones that were linked to disease were CD8+ and were relatively rare in peripheral blood. Reported data indicate significant enrichment of disease-linked clones within matched ankylosing spondylitis synovial fluid.

The CDR3 has 12 amino acids. V was clipped by 7 bases and J by 8 bases, with 12 bases between them. The germline V gene has CDR1 SEHNR and CDR2 FQNEAQ (reference sequence). As regards this clonotype: Its antigen is not identified.

Scientists made TCR beta libraries using quantitative 5'-RACE with molecular barcodes. From the 5' RACE reads, TCRdb called clonotypes with MiXCR, one entry per CDR3 protein. Seen here are about 110,000 distinct CDR3 sequences, about 24% observed once, and the top ten hold roughly 12%. Sequencing was done on a sample of synovial fluid, either unsorted or a sorted T cell fraction (not recorded which). The clonotype comes from a male donor with ankylosing spondylitis. This chain joins TRBV7-9 and TRBJ2-1, with no clear D. The CDR3 nucleotides are TGTGCCAGCACCCCGTCGGGCGATGAGCAGTTCTTC. Residues: CASTPSGDEQFF.